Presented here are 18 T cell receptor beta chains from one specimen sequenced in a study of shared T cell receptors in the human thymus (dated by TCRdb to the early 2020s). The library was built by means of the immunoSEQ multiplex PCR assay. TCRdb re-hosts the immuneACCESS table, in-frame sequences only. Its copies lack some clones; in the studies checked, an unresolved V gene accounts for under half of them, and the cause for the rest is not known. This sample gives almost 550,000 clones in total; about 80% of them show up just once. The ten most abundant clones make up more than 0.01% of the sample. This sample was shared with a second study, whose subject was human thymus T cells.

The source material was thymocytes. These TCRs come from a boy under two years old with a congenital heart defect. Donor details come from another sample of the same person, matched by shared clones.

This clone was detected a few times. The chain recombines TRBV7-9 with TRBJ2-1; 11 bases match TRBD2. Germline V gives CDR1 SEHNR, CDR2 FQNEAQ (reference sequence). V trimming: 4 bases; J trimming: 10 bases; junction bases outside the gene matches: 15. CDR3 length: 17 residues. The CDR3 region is CASSSPYSGRAVLEQFF. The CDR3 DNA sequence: TGTGCCAGCAGCTCCCCCTATAGCGGGAGGGCCGTATTGGAGCAGTTCTTC.

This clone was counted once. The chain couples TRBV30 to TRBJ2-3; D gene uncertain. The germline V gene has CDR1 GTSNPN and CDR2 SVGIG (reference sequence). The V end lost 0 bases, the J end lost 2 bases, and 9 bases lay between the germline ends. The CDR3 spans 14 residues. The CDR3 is CAWSVRVATDTQYF. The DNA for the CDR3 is TGTGCCTGGAGTGTTCGCGTAGCCACAGATACGCAGTATTTT.

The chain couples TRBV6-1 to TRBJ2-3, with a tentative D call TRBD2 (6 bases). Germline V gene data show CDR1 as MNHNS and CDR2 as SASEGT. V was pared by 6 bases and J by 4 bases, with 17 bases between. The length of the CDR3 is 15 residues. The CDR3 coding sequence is TGTGCCAGCAGCGTGTTAGCGGACTGGTCAGATACGCAGTATTTT. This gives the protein CASSVLADWSDTQYF.

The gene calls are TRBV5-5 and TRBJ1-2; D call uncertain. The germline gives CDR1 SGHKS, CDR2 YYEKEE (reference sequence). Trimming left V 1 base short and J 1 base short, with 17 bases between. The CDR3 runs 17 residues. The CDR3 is CASSLIPTKAGNYGYTF. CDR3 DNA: TGTGCCAGCAGCTTGATTCCCACCAAGGCGGGTAACTATGGCTACACCTTC. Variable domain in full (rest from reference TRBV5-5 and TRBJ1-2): DAGVTQSPTHLIKTRGQQVTLRCSPISGHKSVSWYQQVLGQGPQFIFQYYEKEERGRGNFPDRFSARQFPNYSSELNVNALLLGDSALYLCASSLIPTKAGNYGYTFGSGTRLTVV.

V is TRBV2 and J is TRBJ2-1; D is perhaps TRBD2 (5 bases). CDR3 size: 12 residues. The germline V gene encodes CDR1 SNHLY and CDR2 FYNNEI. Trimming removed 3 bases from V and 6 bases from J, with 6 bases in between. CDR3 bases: TGTGCCAGCAGTGACACTAGCAATGAGCAGTTCTTC. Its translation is CASSDTSNEQFF.

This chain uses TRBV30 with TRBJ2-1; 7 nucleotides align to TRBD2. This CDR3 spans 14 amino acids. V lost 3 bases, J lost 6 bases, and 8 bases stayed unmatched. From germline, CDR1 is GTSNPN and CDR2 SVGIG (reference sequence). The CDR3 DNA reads TGTGCCTGGAGGGTCGGGAGGTCCCGCAATGAGCAGTTCTTC. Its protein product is CAWRVGRSRNEQFF. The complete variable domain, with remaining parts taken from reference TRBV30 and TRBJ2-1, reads SQTIHQWPATLVQPVGSPLSLECTVEGTSNPNLYWYRQAAGRGLQLLFYSVGIGQISSEVPQNLSASRPQDRQFILSSKKLLLSDSGFYLCAWRVGRSRNEQFFGPGTRLTVL.

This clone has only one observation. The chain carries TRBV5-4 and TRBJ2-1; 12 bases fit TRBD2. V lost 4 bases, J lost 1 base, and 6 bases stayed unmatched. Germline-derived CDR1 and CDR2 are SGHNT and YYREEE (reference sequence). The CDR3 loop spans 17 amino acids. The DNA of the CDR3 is TGTGCCAGCAGCCCCGGACTAGCGGGACCGTCCTACAATGAGCAGTTCTTC. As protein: CASSPGLAGPSYNEQFF.

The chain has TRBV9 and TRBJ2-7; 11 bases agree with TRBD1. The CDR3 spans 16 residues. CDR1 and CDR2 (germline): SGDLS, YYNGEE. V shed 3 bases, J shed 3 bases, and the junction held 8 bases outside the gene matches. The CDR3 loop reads CASSATGQGEFYEQYF. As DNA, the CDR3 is TGTGCCAGCAGCGCCACGGGACAGGGGGAATTCTACGAGCAGTACTTC.

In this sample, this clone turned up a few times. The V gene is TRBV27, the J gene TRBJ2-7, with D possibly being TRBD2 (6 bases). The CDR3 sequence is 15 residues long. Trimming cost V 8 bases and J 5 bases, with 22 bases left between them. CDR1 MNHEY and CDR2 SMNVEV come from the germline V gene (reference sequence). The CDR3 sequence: CASGGGRPTYNEQYF. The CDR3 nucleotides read TGTGCCAGCGGCGGTGGGAGGCCTACTTATAACGAGCAGTACTTC.

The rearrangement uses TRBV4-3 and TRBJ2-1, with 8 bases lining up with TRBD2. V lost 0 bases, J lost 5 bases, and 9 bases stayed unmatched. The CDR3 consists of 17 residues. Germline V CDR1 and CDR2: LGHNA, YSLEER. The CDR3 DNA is TGCGCCAGCAGCCAAGATGATCCGGGAGGGCTCGACAATGAGCAGTTCTTC. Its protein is CASSQDDPGGLDNEQFF.

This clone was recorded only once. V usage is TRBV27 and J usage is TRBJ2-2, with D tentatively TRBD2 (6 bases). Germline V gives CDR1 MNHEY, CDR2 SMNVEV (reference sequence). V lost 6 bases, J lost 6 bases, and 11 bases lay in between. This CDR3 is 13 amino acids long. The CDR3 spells CASRGWGAGELFF. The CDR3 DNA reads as TGTGCCAGCAGGGGGTGGGGGGCCGGGGAGCTGTTTTTT.

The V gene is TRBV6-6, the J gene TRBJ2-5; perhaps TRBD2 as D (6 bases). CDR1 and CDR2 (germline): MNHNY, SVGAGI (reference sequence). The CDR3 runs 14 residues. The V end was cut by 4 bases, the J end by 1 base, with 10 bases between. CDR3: CASSFRGTQETQYF. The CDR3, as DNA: TGTGCCAGCAGTTTCCGCGGGACCCAAGAGACCCAGTACTTC.

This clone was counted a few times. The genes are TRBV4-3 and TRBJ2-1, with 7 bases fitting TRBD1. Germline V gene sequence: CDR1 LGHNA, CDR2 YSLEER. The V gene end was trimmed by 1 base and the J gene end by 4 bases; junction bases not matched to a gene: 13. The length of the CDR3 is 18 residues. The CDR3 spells CASSQAPATGEVYNEQFF. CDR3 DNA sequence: TGCGCCAGCAGCCAAGCTCCGGCAACAGGGGAAGTTTACAATGAGCAGTTCTTC.

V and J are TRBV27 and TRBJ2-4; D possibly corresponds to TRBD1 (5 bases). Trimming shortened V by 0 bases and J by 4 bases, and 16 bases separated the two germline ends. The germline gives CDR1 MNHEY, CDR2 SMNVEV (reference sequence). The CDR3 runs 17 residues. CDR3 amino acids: CASSLSTLDSRKNIQYF. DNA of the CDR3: TGTGCCAGCAGTTTATCCACCCTAGACAGCAGGAAAAACATTCAGTACTTC.

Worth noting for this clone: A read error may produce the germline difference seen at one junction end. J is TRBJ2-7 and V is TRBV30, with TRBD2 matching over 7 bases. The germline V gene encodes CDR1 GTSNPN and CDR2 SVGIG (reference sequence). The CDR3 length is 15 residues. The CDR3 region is CAWSVRLAGSDEQYF. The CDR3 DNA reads TGTGCCTGGAGTGTACGGTTAGCGGGCTCCGACGAGCAGTACTTC.

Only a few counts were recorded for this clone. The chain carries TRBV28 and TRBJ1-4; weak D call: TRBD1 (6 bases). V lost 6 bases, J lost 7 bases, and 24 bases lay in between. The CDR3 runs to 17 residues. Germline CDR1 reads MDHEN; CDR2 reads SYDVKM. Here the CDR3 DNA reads TGTGCCAGCAGCCTGTGGGAGAGGGGACATATGGGTGAAAAACTGTTTTTT. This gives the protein CASSLWERGHMGEKLFF.

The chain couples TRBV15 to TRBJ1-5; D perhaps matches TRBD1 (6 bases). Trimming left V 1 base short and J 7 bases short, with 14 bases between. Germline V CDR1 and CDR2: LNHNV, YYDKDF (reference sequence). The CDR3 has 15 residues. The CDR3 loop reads CATSRGGGLGQPQHF. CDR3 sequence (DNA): TGTGCCACCAGCAGAGGGGGGGGGCTAGGGCAGCCCCAGCATTTT.

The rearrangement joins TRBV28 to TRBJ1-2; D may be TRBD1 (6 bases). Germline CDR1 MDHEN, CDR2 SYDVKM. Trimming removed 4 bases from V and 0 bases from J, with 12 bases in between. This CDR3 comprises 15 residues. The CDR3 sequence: CASSWRQEPNYGYTF. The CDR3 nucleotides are TGTGCCAGCAGTTGGCGACAGGAGCCTAACTATGGCTACACCTTC.